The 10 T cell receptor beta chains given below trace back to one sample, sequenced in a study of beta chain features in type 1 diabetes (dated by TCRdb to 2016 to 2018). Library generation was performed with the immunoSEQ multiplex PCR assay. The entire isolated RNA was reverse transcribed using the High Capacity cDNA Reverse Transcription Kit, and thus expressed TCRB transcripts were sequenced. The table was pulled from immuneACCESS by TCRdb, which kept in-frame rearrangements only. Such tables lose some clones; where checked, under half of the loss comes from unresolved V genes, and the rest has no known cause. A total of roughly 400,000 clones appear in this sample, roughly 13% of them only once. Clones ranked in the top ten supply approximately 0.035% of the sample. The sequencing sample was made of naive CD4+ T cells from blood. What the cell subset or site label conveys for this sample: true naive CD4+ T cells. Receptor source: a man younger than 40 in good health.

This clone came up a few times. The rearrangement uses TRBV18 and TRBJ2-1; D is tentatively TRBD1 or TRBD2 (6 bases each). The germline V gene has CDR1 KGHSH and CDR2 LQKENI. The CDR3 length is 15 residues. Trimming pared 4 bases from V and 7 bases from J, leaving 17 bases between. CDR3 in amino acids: CASSRLRGSGNEQFF. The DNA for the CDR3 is TGTGCCAGCTCACGATTGAGGGGGAGCGGGAATGAGCAGTTCTTC.

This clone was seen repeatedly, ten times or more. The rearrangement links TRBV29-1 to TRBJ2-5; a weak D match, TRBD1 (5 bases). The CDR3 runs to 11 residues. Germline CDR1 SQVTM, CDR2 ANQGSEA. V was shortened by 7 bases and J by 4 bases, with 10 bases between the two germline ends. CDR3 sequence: CSGRVGETQYF. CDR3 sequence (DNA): TGCAGCGGCAGGGTTGGAGAGACCCAGTACTTC. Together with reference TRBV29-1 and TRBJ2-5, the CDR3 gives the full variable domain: SAVISQKPSRDICQRGTSLTIQCQVDSQVTMMFWYRQQPGQSLTLIATANQGSEATYESGFVIDKFPISRPNLTFSTLTVSNMSPEDSSIYLCSGRVGETQYFGPGTRLLVL.

CDR3 in DNA: TGTGCCAGCAGTCCCTGGGACAGACCAAACTATGGCTACACCTTC. Translated, it gives CASSPWDRPNYGYTF. V gene TRBV6-5 combines with J gene TRBJ1-2; TRBD1 agrees at 7 bases. V was pared by 5 bases and J by 2 bases, with 8 bases of the junction left unmatched. The length of the CDR3 is 15 residues. CDR1 is MNHEY and CDR2 is SVGAGI in the germline V gene.

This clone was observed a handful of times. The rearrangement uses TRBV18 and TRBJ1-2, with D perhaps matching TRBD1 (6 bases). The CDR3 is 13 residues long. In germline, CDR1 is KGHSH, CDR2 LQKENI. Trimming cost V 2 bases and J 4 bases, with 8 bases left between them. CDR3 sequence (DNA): TGTGCCAGCTCACCAACCAGGGGCTATGGCTACACCTTC. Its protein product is CASSPTRGYGYTF. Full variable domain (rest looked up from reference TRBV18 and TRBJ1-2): NAGVMQNPRHLVRRRGQEARLRCSPMKGHSHVYWYRQLPEEGLKFMVYLQKENIIDESGMPKERFSAEFPKEGPSILRIQQVVRGDSAAYFCASSPTRGYGYTFGSGTRLTVV.

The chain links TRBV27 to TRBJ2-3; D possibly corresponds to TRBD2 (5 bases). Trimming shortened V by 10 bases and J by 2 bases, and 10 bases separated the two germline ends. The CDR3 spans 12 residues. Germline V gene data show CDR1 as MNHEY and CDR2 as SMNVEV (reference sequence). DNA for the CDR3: TGTGCCACCCGGGAAACCACAGATACGCAGTATTTT. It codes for CATRETTDTQYF.

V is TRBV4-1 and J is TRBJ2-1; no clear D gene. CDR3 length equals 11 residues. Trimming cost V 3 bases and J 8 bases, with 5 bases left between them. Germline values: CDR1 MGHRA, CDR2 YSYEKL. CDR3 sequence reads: CASSQRYEQFF. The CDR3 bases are TGCGCCAGCAGCCAGAGATATGAGCAGTTCTTC.

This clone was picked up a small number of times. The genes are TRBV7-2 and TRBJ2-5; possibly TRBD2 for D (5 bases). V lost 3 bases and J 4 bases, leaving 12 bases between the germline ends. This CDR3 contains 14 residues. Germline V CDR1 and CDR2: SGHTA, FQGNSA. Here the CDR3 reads CASSLTGMGETQYF. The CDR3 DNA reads TGTGCCAGCAGCTTGACCGGGATGGGAGAGACCCAGTACTTC. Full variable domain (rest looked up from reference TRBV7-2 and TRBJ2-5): GAGVSQSPSNKVTEKGKDVELRCDPISGHTALYWYRQSLGQGLEFLIYFQGNSAPDKSGLPSDRFSAERTGGSVSTLTIQRTQQEDSAVYLCASSLTGMGETQYFGPGTRLLVL.

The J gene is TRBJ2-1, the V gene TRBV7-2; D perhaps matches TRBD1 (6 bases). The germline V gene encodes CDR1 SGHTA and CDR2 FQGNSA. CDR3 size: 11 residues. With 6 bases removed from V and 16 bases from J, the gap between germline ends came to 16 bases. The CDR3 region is CASRLDSPPFF. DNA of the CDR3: TGTGCCAGCAGGTTGGACAGTCCGCCCTTCTTC.

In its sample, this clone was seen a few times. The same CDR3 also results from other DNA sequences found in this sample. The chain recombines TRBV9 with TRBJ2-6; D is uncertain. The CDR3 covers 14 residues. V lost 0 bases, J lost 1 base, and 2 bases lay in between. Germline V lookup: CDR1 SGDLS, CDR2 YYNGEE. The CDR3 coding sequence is TGTGCCAGCAGCGTAGGGTCTGGGGCCAACGTCCTGACTTTC. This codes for CASSVGSGANVLTF.

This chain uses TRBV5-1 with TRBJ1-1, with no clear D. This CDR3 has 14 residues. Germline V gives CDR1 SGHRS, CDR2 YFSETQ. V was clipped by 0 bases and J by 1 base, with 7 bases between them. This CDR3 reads CASSLAAQNTEAFF. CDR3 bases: TGCGCCAGCAGCTTGGCCGCACAGAACACTGAAGCTTTCTTT.